A selection of T cell receptor beta chains follows, all from one sample in a study of blood T cell repertoires in COVID-19. The table came from immunoSEQ multiplex PCR; TCRdb's copy has only in-frame clones and leaves some out. The sample consists of over 150,000 clones, 87% of them appearing once. Sequencing input: PBMCs or T cells enriched from blood (not recorded which). All receptors derive from a woman under 40 who had recovered from COVID-19. The CDR3 runs from the conserved cysteine through the conserved F or W. The D gene is left open where the match is weak. The listing skips clone size in some rows; elsewhere it reads once, few, many or a size class.

clone_size	v_call	d_call	j_call	cdr3_nt	cdr3_aa
.	TRBV7-6	TRBD2	TRBJ2-1	TGTGCCAGCAGCCCATTCCTAGCGGGAGGTTACAATGAGCAGTTCTTC	CASSPFLAGGYNEQFF
.	TRBV30	.	TRBJ1-2	TGTTGGGAAACGAGGGGGGGACCCTATGGCTACACCTTC	CWETRGGPYGYTF
.	TRBV27	TRBD2	TRBJ2-7	TGTGCCAGCTCTAATAGCGGGAGGGCCGGCGAGCAGTACTTC	CASSNSGRAGEQYF
.	TRBV6-2/TRBV6-3	TRBD2	TRBJ2-3	TGTGCCAGCAGTTACTCGATCATTAGCGGGAGTGCAGATACGCAGTATTTT	CASSYSIISGSADTQYF
few	TRBV18	TRBD2	TRBJ2-1	TGTGCCAGCTCACCACCCTATAGCGGGAGATTCGACAATGAGCAGTTCTTC	CASSPPYSGRFDNEQFF
few	TRBV5-6	TRBD1	TRBJ1-3	TGTGCCAGCAGTTTTGGACAGGCCAACTCTGGAAACACCATATATTTT	CASSFGQANSGNTIYF
once	TRBV5-6	TRBD1	TRBJ2-1	TGTGCCAGCAGCTCATGGAGTGGGGACAGGACCTACAATGAGCAGTTCTTC	CASSSWSGDRTYNEQFF
.	TRBV7-2	TRBD2	TRBJ2-3	TGTGCCAGCAGCTTATACAGCGGGAGTGATGATACGCAGTATTTT	CASSLYSGSDDTQYF
.	TRBV7-9	TRBD1	TRBJ2-5	TGTGCCAGCACCCGGACAGGGTGGCAAGAGACCCAGTACTTC	CASTRTGWQETQYF
.	TRBV7-8	.	TRBJ2-7	TGTGCCAGCAGCCCTAGCTCCTACGAGCAGTACTTC	CASSPSSYEQYF
.	TRBV25-1	.	TRBJ1-5	TGTGCCAGCAGACAGGACAGCAATCAGCCCCAGCATTTT	CASRQDSNQPQHF
.	TRBV18	TRBD1	TRBJ1-5	TGTGCCAGCTCTCAAGGGACAGGGAGCAATCAGCCCCAGCATTTT	CASSQGTGSNQPQHF
.	TRBV30	TRBD1	TRBJ2-5	TGTGCCTGGGGGCCCCGGGACAGCCTCTGGACCCAGTACTTC	CAWGPRDSLWTQYF
.	TRBV12-5	.	TRBJ1-1	TGTGCTAGTGGTTTAGGCAGGGAGAACACTGAAGCTTTCTTT	CASGLGRENTEAFF
.	TRBV7-9	TRBD1	TRBJ1-1	TGTGCCAGCAGCCCACAGGGGGCTCACACTGAAGCTTTCTTT	CASSPQGAHTEAFF
.	TRBV15	.	TRBJ2-5	TGTGCCACCAGCAGAGTACGGGAGTTGGAGACCCAGTACTTC	CATSRVRELETQYF
.	TRBV7-2	TRBD1	TRBJ1-2	TGTGCCAGCAGTCAATCGACAGGGTATGGCTACACCTTC	CASSQSTGYGYTF
.	TRBV30	TRBD1	TRBJ1-1	TGTGCCTGGAGTCTTAGTCGGACAGGGATCTCTGAAGCTTTCTTT	CAWSLSRTGISEAFF
.	TRBV3-1/TRBV3-2	.	TRBJ2-7	TGTGCCAGCAGCCAACTCCCGGGGTCCTACGAGCAGTACTTC	CASSQLPGSYEQYF
.	TRBV24-1	TRBD1	TRBJ1-2	TGTGCCACCAGTGATCCGGACAGGTTCTATGGCTACACCTTC	CATSDPDRFYGYTF
.	TRBV11-3	TRBD2	TRBJ2-2	TGTGCCAGCAGCTTACGGCTAGCGGGAGTGTTGACCGGGGAGCTGTTTTTT	CASSLRLAGVLTGELFF
.	TRBV4-2	TRBD2	TRBJ2-3	TGTGCCAGCAGCCTCAAGCGGGGGGGCGGAGATACGCAGTATTTT	CASSLKRGGGDTQYF
.	TRBV24-1	.	TRBJ1-5	TGTGCCACCAGGCCCGCAACGGGGTCGAACCAGCCCCAGCATTTT	CATRPATGSNQPQHF
.	TRBV9	.	TRBJ2-1	TGTGCCAGCAGCGTAAGGGGGACCTCCGGCTACAATGAGCAGTTCTTC	CASSVRGTSGYNEQFF
.	TRBV7-2	.	TRBJ1-2	TGTGCCAGCAGCTTAGGAGCAGGGAAGACTGGCTACACCTTC	CASSLGAGKTGYTF
.	TRBV5-4	TRBD1	TRBJ2-7	TGTGCCAGCAGCCCCAGGGGGCGCGGGGACGAGCAGTACTTC	CASSPRGRGDEQYF
.	TRBV2	.	TRBJ2-5	TGTGCCAGCAGTATGTTTTCCGGGGAGACCCAGTACTTC	CASSMFSGETQYF
.	TRBV7-9	.	TRBJ2-7	TGTGCCAGCAGCCTGGACGGGAACTACGAGCAGTACTTC	CASSLDGNYEQYF
.	TRBV12-5	TRBD1	TRBJ1-2	TGTGCTAGTGGTTTGGGCGGGACAGGGGATAGTGGCTACACCTTC	CASGLGGTGDSGYTF
once	TRBV5-1	TRBD2	TRBJ2-1	TGCGCCAGCGACTCGGGGGGGTCCTACAATGAGCAGTTCTTC	CASDSGGSYNEQFF
once	TRBV24-1	.	TRBJ2-1	TGTGCCACCAGTCGTGTCGACAGACCGTACAATGAGCAGTTCTTC	CATSRVDRPYNEQFF
.	TRBV7-3	.	TRBJ1-1	TGTGCCAGCAGCTTAGGTCCCATAGAGAACACTGAAGCTTTCTTT	CASSLGPIENTEAFF
few	TRBV27	.	TRBJ1-1	TGTGCCAGCAGTTTCAGTATTTTTTCTGAAGCTTTCTTT	CASSFSIFSEAFF
.	TRBV19	.	TRBJ1-1	TGTGCCAGTAGTATGACTTACATGAACACTGAAGCTTTCTTT	CASSMTYMNTEAFF
.	TRBV18	.	TRBJ2-5	TGTGCCAGCTCACCGACGCAGGGATCGGAGACCCAGTACTTC	CASSPTQGSETQYF
.	TRBV20-1	.	TRBJ2-7	TGCAGTGCTAGTCTAACAGGCTACGAGCAGTACTTC	CSASLTGYEQYF
.	TRBV30	.	TRBJ1-4	TGTGCCTGGAGTCGGGGGAATGAAAAACTGTTTTTT	CAWSRGNEKLFF
.	TRBV30	TRBD1	TRBJ1-4	TGTGCCTGGACCAGGGACAGTTCAAATGAAAAACTGTTTTTT	CAWTRDSSNEKLFF
.	TRBV7-9	.	TRBJ2-7	TGTGCCAGCAGCCCCCCCCTGGGAGTGGGATACGAGCAGTACTTC	CASSPPLGVGYEQYF
.	TRBV7-9	.	TRBJ1-1	TGTGCCAGCAGCCTACGGGCGGGGGTTGAAGCTTTCTTT	CASSLRAGVEAFF
.	TRBV29-1	.	TRBJ1-1	TGCAGCGTTTGGTCCCAGGGTAACACTGAAGCTTTCTTT	CSVWSQGNTEAFF
.	TRBV27	.	TRBJ2-1	TGTGCCAGCCAATCAGGGTCGGGCAATGAGCAGTTCTTC	CASQSGSGNEQFF
.	TRBV4-1	.	TRBJ1-5	TGCGCCAGCAAAGAAGGGAGTGGCAATCAGCCCCAGCATTTT	CASKEGSGNQPQHF
.	TRBV12-2	.	TRBJ1-2	TGTGCAAGTCCCGCTTTCTCCGGAGAGGTCGCTAACTATGGCTACACCTTC	CASPAFSGEVANYGYTF
once	TRBV2	.	TRBJ1-2	TGTGCCAGCAGTGAAGGCGGACAGTTCTATGGCTACACCTTC	CASSEGGQFYGYTF
.	TRBV18	TRBD2	TRBJ2-1	TGTGCCAGCTCCTCGACTAGCGGGGGGCGGGGCTCCTACAATGAGCAGTTCTTC	CASSSTSGGRGSYNEQFF
.	TRBV6-2/TRBV6-3	.	TRBJ2-7	TGTGCCAGCAGCCGAGCTGTAAACGGAGCCTACGAGCAGTACTTC	CASSRAVNGAYEQYF
few	TRBV9	.	TRBJ1-1	TGTGCCAGCAGCGTGAGGACGGGAGGGACTGAAGCTTTCTTT	CASSVRTGGTEAFF
.	TRBV24-1	.	TRBJ2-1	TGTGCCACCAGTGATTTCCAGAGGGGGACCAATGAGCAGTTCTTC	CATSDFQRGTNEQFF
.	TRBV18	TRBD1	TRBJ1-4	TGTGCCAGCTCACCATCCGGGACAGACGCAACTAATGAAAAACTGTTTTTT	CASSPSGTDATNEKLFF
.	TRBV19	TRBD1	TRBJ1-5	TGTGCCAGTAGTATTGTAGCAGGGGGCTGGAATCAGCCCCAGCATTTT	CASSIVAGGWNQPQHF
few	TRBV10-3	.	TRBJ1-5	TGTGCCATCACAGGGGATTCCAATCAGCCCCAGCATTTT	CAITGDSNQPQHF
few	TRBV10-2	.	TRBJ2-7	TGCGCCAGCAGTGAGTCGTCTCAGTCCTACGAGCAGTACTTC	CASSESSQSYEQYF
.	TRBV5-1	.	TRBJ2-7	TGCGCCAGCAGCCCAATCCCCCGGGCCTACGAGCAGTACTTC	CASSPIPRAYEQYF